The rows below give T cell receptor beta chains drawn from one sample of a study of graft-versus-host responses after intestinal transplantation. Assay: immunoSEQ multiplex PCR; the TCRdb copy retains only in-frame clones and omits some. Altogether tens of thousands of clones are present, roughly 80% being singletons, with the ten largest covering 0.65% to 0.75%. Their cognate antigens are unknown. Sequencing used unstimulated CD4+ T cells sorted from spleen or lymph node cells, obtained before intestinal transplant. Source of these receptors: a human donor who received an intestinal transplant. The CDR3 runs from the conserved cysteine through the conserved F or W. D genes are given only for firm matches. The size field is filled for only some rows; it gives once, few, many or a size class.

>TRBD1|NA|TRBV6-6|TRBJ1-2
CASITRQGAGYGYTF
TGTGCCAGCATAACCCGACAGGGGGCTGGCTATGGCTACACCTTC
>NA|NA|TRBV28|TRBJ2-7
CASSHGLWVPSYEQYF
TGTGCCAGCAGTCACGGACTCTGGGTACCCTCCTACGAGCAGTACTTC
>TRBD1|NA|TRBV5-4|TRBJ1-1
CASSSQGALWNTEAFF
TGTGCCAGCAGCTCACAGGGGGCGCTATGGAACACTGAAGCTTTCTTT
>NA|NA|TRBV7-3|TRBJ2-7
CASSLTGEPYEQYF
TGTGCCAGCAGCTTAACAGGGGAACCCTACGAGCAGTACTTC
>TRBD2|few|TRBV5-1|TRBJ2-7
CASNRYGGAFSYEQYF
TGCGCCAGCAACCGGTACGGGGGGGCTTTCTCCTACGAGCAGTACTTC
>NA|few|TRBV27|TRBJ1-5
CASSIVYSNQPQHF
TGTGCCAGCAGTATAGTCTATAGCAATCAGCCCCAGCATTTT
>NA|NA|TRBV10-1|TRBJ1-2
CASRYNYGYTF
TGCGCCAGCAGATATAACTATGGCTACACCTTC
>NA|NA|TRBV28|TRBJ1-2
CASSAGGYTF
TGTGCCAGCAGCGCGGGAGGCTACACCTTC
>NA|NA|TRBV12-5|TRBJ2-3
CASGLQLGTSTDTQYF
TGTGCTAGTGGTTTACAATTGGGGACTAGCACAGATACGCAGTATTTT
>TRBD1|NA|TRBV7-9|TRBJ2-7
CASSLKGQGTYEQYF
TGTGCCAGCAGCTTAAAGGGACAGGGTACCTACGAGCAGTACTTC
>TRBD2|few|TRBV7-6|TRBJ2-1
CASSLRREGPYNEQFF
TGTGCCAGCAGCTTAAGGCGGGAGGGACCCTACAATGAGCAGTTCTTC
>NA|once|TRBV7-6|TRBJ2-1
CASSLGGTYNEQFF
TGTGCCAGCAGCTTGGGCGGGACCTACAATGAGCAGTTCTTC
>TRBD2|few|TRBV15|TRBJ2-7
CATSSSGGLESSEQYF
TGTGCCACCAGCAGCTCGGGAGGACTAGAAAGTTCCGAGCAGTACTTC
>NA|NA|TRBV2|TRBJ2-1
CASSGGGKDEQFF
TGTGCCAGCAGTGGCGGTGGGAAAGATGAGCAGTTCTTC
>NA|NA|TRBV7-2|TRBJ2-5
CASSLVGLEVETQYF
TGTGCCAGCAGCTTAGTGGGTCTAGAGGTAGAGACCCAGTACTTC
>NA|NA|TRBV10-3|TRBJ2-7
CAISQTAYEQYF
TGTGCCATCAGCCAGACAGCGTACGAGCAGTACTTC
>TRBD1|NA|TRBV28|TRBJ2-7
CASRGQGRSYEQYF
TGTGCCAGCAGGGGACAGGGACGCTCCTACGAGCAGTACTTC
>NA|NA|TRBV6-6|TRBJ2-3
CASRPTGGTDTQYF
TGTGCCAGCAGACCTACCGGGGGCACAGATACGCAGTATTTT
>NA|NA|TRBV6-5|TRBJ1-6
CASSLRDLHF
TGTGCCAGCAGCCTCAGGGACCTCCACTTT
>TRBD2|NA|TRBV5-1|TRBJ2-3
CASSSLAGGTDTQYF
TGCGCCAGCAGCTCCCTAGCGGGGGGCACAGATACGCAGTATTTT
>TRBD1|few|TRBV30|TRBJ1-4
CAWRGTAVREKLFF
TGTGCCTGGCGGGGGACAGCCGTTAGGGAAAAACTGTTTTTT
>NA|NA|TRBV9|TRBJ2-2
CASSVGQGTAGELFF
TGTGCCAGCAGCGTAGGGCAGGGAACGGCCGGGGAGCTGTTTTTT
>NA|NA|TRBV5-4|TRBJ1-1
CASSQTAGTEAFF
TGTGCCAGCAGCCAGACAGCGGGGACTGAAGCTTTCTTT
>TRBD2|NA|TRBV7-2|TRBJ2-2
CASSFTPLAGTGELFF
TGTGCCAGCAGCTTCACCCCCCTAGCGGGAACCGGGGAGCTGTTTTTT
>NA|NA|TRBV30|TRBJ1-2
CAWSQGLGYTF
TGTGCCTGGAGCCAGGGTTTAGGCTACACCTTC
>TRBD1|NA|TRBV19|TRBJ2-2
CASSIAGGTGELFF
TGTGCCAGTAGTATAGCAGGGGGCACCGGGGAGCTGTTTTTT
>TRBD2|NA|TRBV23-1|TRBJ2-3
CASSQSGLAGGQVGDTQYF
TGCGCCAGCAGTCAATCGGGACTAGCGGGAGGGCAGGTGGGAGATACGCAGTATTTT
>TRBD2|once|TRBV15|TRBJ2-1
CATSRVASGGFYNEQFF
TGTGCCACCAGCAGAGTCGCTAGCGGGGGGTTCTACAATGAGCAGTTCTTC
>TRBD1|NA|TRBV4-1|TRBJ2-2
CASSLTGRLNTGELFF
TGCGCCAGCAGCCTGACAGGGCGATTGAACACCGGGGAGCTGTTTTTT
>TRBD2|NA|TRBV7-9|TRBJ2-1
CASSLAGGNEQFF
TGTGCCAGCAGTTTGGCGGGAGGGAATGAGCAGTTCTTC
>TRBD2|few|TRBV5-1|TRBJ2-7
CASSWGGTSGFYEQYF
TGCGCCAGCAGCTGGGGGGGTACTAGCGGTTTCTACGAGCAGTACTTC
>NA|NA|TRBV7-9|TRBJ2-5
CASSPQQYQETQYF
TGTGCCAGCAGCCCTCAACAGTACCAAGAGACCCAGTACTTC
>NA|NA|TRBV5-1|TRBJ1-5
CASSLAGAPNQPQHF
TGCGCCAGCAGCTTGGCTGGGGCCCCAAATCAGCCCCAGCATTTT
>NA|NA|TRBV5-1|TRBJ2-5
CASSSSYALSGRGETQYF
TGCGCCAGCAGCTCATCCTACGCCCTTAGCGGTCGAGGAGAGACCCAGTACTTC
>NA|NA|TRBV4-1|TRBJ2-5
CASSQGSGQETQYF
TGCGCCAGCAGCCAAGGTAGCGGACAAGAGACCCAGTACTTC
>NA|NA|TRBV5-4|TRBJ1-2
CASSLATGGDGYTF
TGTGCCAGCAGCTTGGCGACAGGAGGCGATGGCTACACCTTC
>NA|NA|TRBV7-9|TRBJ2-5
CASSFSHRAGWEETQYF
TGTGCCAGCAGCTTCTCCCATAGGGCGGGGTGGGAAGAGACCCAGTACTTC
>TRBD2|NA|TRBV28|TRBJ2-1
CASSTGLAGARASYNEQFF
TGTGCCAGCAGTACTGGACTAGCGGGGGCGAGGGCTTCCTACAATGAGCAGTTCTTC
>NA|NA|TRBV27|TRBJ1-5
CASSLAVGSNQPQHF
TGTGCCAGCAGTTTGGCGGTCGGATCCAATCAGCCCCAGCATTTT
>NA|NA|TRBV5-4|TRBJ2-1
CASSLGQTISNEQFF
TGTGCCAGCAGCTTGGGGCAGACAATTTCGAATGAGCAGTTCTTC
>TRBD1|NA|TRBV5-6|TRBJ2-1
CASSGSDRGGNEQFF
TGTGCCAGCAGCGGCTCAGACAGGGGGGGCAATGAGCAGTTCTTC
>TRBD1|NA|TRBV6-5|TRBJ2-7
CASSRQGSYEQYF
TGTGCCAGCAGCCGACAGGGGTCCTACGAGCAGTACTTC
>NA|NA|TRBV5-6|TRBJ2-2
CASSRRTGELFF
TGTGCCAGCAGTAGGAGGACCGGGGAGCTGTTTTTT
>TRBD2|NA|TRBV7-2|TRBJ2-5
CASSLSGREETQYF
TGTGCCAGCAGCTTGAGCGGGAGGGAGGAGACCCAGTACTTC
>NA|NA|TRBV6-1|TRBJ2-7
CASKLNTRGGQYF
TGTGCCAGCAAGTTGAACACAAGAGGGGGGCAGTACTTC
>TRBD1|NA|TRBV5-1|TRBJ1-1
CASSRDRVRDTEAFF
TGCGCCAGCAGCCGGGACAGGGTGCGCGACACTGAAGCTTTCTTT
>NA|NA|TRBV6-1|TRBJ1-5
CASSEFMEGHNQPQHF
TGTGCCAGCAGTGAGTTCATGGAGGGGCACAATCAGCCCCAGCATTTT
>NA|NA|TRBV28|TRBJ2-3
CASKVAADTQYF
TGTGCCAGCAAGGTAGCGGCAGATACGCAGTATTTT
>NA|NA|TRBV6-4|TRBJ2-2
CASQLEGDTGELFF
TGTGCCAGCCAACTCGAGGGGGATACCGGGGAGCTGTTTTTT
>NA|NA|TRBV6-5|TRBJ1-2
CASRGGSYGYTF
TGTGCCAGCAGGGGAGGAAGCTATGGCTACACCTTC
>NA|NA|TRBV6-5|TRBJ1-6
CASSLLRESPLHF
TGTGCCAGCAGTTTACTCAGGGAATCACCCCTCCACTTT
>NA|NA|TRBV18|TRBJ1-5
CASRQENQPQHF
TGTGCCAGCCGACAGGAGAATCAGCCCCAGCATTTT